This record concerns one T cell receptor beta chain sequence. V was pared by 4 bases and J by 0 bases, with 18 bases between. Germline loops: CDR1 SNHLY, CDR2 FYNNEI. The CDR3 is 18 residues long. TCRdb keeps only in-frame clones here, not all; method: immunoSEQ multiplex PCR. This table has roughly 250,000 clones, around four fifths appearing once. This sample was taken from a study of blood T cell repertoires in COVID-19. The clonotype was recovered from a woman aged 70-85 years with acute or convalescent COVID-19. Source material: peripheral blood. The chain joins TRBV2 to TRBJ1-4, with D possibly being TRBD1 (5 bases). The CDR3 DNA follows: TGTGCCAGCAGTGTGAATCCATGGGGGGGTGCAACTAATGAAAAACTGTTTTTT. It translates to CASSVNPWGGATNEKLFF.